This T cell receptor (beta chain) was identified during a study of T cell repertoires in cytomegalovirus infection. Study-wide background: It was recently identified HLA-C-restricted and well-studied HLA-B-restricted CMV epitopes that the study used. Evidence of both CMV infection and a matching HLA type came from public TCR beta signatures.

V gave up 5 bases and J gave up 8 bases; unmatched junction bases: 13. The CDR3 has 16 amino acids. The germline gives CDR1 MDHEN, CDR2 SYDVKM. TCRdb used MiXCR to reprocess the reads, holding one entry per CDR3 protein. The table lists about 130,000 distinct CDR3 sequences, about 31% of them singletons. As regards this clonotype: The antigen remains unidentified.

Study-wide results and caveats: Of the TCR beta families, the public ones yielded a cumulative frequency that identified carriers of CMV plus the relevant HLA. The ex vivo response showed dominance by HLA-C-restricted CMV-specific TCR beta clonotypes.

This chain joins TRBV28 and TRBJ2-1, with 9 bases identical to TRBD2. The sample consisted of CD8+ T cells from cultured PBMCs, taken from culture after CMV antigen stimulation. The source of this sequence is a human donor in good health (CMV status not recorded). Some clones in this sample may be carry-over from other donors' samples. CDR3 nucleotides: TGTGCCAGCAGTCTACCTCTCGCGGGGGGGCCTGATGAGCAGTTCTTC. This codes for CASSLPLAGGPDEQFF.